This T cell receptor (beta chain) is from a study of T cell clonality in common variable immunodeficiency. General observations from the study: Common variable immunodeficiency TCR beta sequences reportedly had fewer deletions and N-nucleotide insertions.

The CDR3 runs 15 residues. V shed 8 bases, J shed 0 bases, and the junction held 4 bases outside the gene matches. The germline CDR1 and CDR2 sequences are SNHLY and FYNNEI. The table lists this clone with many counts. Antigen unknown. The read gets to within 3 residues of the CDR3 end, and the germline J gene fills in the rest. TCRdb's copy holds only in-frame clones and misses some; the assay was immunoSEQ multiplex PCR. The profile covers almost 20,000 clones, none occurring a single time. V usage is TRBV2 and J usage is TRBJ2-4; 10 positions match TRBD2. The sequencing input was peripheral blood mononuclear cells. This sequence was found in a human donor with common variable immunodeficiency. CDR3 bases read: TGTGCCAGCGGTACTAGCGGGGTAGCCAAAAACATT. Translated, it gives CASGTSGVAKNI. The full CDR3 is CASGTSGVAKNIQYF.